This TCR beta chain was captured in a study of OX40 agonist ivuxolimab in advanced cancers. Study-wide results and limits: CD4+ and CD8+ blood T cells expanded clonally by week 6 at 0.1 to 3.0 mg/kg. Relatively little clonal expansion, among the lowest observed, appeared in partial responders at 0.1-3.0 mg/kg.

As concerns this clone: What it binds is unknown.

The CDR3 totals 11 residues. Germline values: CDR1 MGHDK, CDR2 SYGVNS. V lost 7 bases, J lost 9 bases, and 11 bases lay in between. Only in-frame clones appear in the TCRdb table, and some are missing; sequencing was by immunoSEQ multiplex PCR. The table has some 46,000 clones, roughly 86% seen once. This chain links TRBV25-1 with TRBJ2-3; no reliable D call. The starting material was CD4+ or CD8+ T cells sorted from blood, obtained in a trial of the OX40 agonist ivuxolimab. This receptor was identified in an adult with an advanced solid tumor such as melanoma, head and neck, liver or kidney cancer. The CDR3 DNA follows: TGTGCCAGCACTGGTGGCAGAACGCAGTATTTT. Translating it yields CASTGGRTQYF. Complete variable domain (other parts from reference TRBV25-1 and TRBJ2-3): EADIYQTPRYLVIGTGKKITLECSQTMGHDKMYWYQQDPGMELHLIHYSYGVNSTEKGDLSSESTVSRIRTEHFPLTLESARPSHTSQYLCASTGGRTQYFGPGTRLTVL.